This T cell receptor beta chain was identified during a study of CD8 T cells in Susac syndrome. From germline, CDR1 is SQVTM and CDR2 ANQGSEA. Trimming left V 1 base short and J 11 bases short, with 14 bases between. CDR3 length: 12 residues. The T cells that were sequenced for TCR beta were CD8+ and CD4+ cells from blood. TEMRA cells were enriched by FACS, while CD8+ and CD4+ T cells were obtained through a negative isolation that was performed magnetically. Random hexamers were used to reverse transcribe roughly 0.5 to 1 ug of RNA. Coverage of TCR beta CDR3 amplification by immunoSEQ multiplex PCR extended to 54 Vbeta and 13 Jbeta. TCRdb called the immunoSEQ multiplex PCR reads again in MiXCR, with one record for every CDR3 protein. The sample includes almost 450,000 distinct CDR3 sequences, approximately 85% of them seen just once.

The chain recombines TRBV29-1 with TRBJ1-1; unclear D gene. This receptor was taken from a human donor with multiple sclerosis. Sequencing input: CD8+ T cells from PBMCs. The CDR3 spells CSVEVVAEEAFF. The DNA of the CDR3 is TGCAGCGTTGAAGTGGTGGCGGAGGAGGCTTTCTTT. The complete variable domain, with remaining parts taken from reference TRBV29-1 and TRBJ1-1, reads SAVISQKPSRDICQRGTSLTIQCQVDSQVTMMFWYRQQPGQSLTLIATANQGSEATYESGFVIDKFPISRPNLTFSTLTVSNMSPEDSSIYLCSVEVVAEEAFFGQGTRLTVV.